These 26 T cell receptor beta chains came from one sample sequenced in a study of neurological immune-mediated disorders. A single record per CDR3 protein comes from TCRdb applying MiXCR to the 5' RACE reads. The sample contains 28,000 or so distinct CDR3 sequences, around 21% of which appear only once. Specimen: PBMCs. These receptors all come from a woman aged 55-70 years in good health.

Only one count was recorded for this clonotype. The chain uses TRBV24-1 and TRBJ2-3; D remains ambiguous. Germline CDR1 KGHDR, CDR2 SFDVKD. The CDR3 runs to 11 residues. V was pared by 9 bases and J by 1 base, with 4 bases between. The CDR3: CATLRTDTQYF. The CDR3 bases are TGTGCCACCTTGCGCACAGATACGCAGTATTTT.

This clonotype was recorded at least ten times. The chain employs TRBV24-1 and TRBJ2-2; 10 bases line up with TRBD1. This CDR3 has 16 amino acids. Looked up from germline, CDR1 is KGHDR and CDR2 is SFDVKD. J gave up 7 bases and V 4 bases, and 8 bases lay outside the gene matches. CDR3 bases: TGTGCCACCAGTGAGGCCGGGACAGGGGAGTTCGGGGAGCTGTTTTTT. Translated, it gives CATSEAGTGEFGELFF.

This clonotype was detected ten times or more. A junction end diverges from the germline sequence, so it may reflect a read error. The chain joins TRBV5-6 to TRBJ2-7; 15 positions match TRBD2. This CDR3 has 16 amino acids. CDR1 and CDR2 from the germline V gene are SGHDT and YYEEEE. CDR3 sequence reads: CASSLGGMGLAGGEDF. Written as DNA, the CDR3 is TGTGCCAGCAGCCTTGGAGGGATGGGACTAGCGGGAGGAGAAGATTTC.

This clonotype was counted at least ten times. This chain links TRBV12-3 or TRBV12-4 with TRBJ1-2; D not certain. Between the trimmed V and J ends, which lost 3 bases and 1 base, there was a span of 9 bases. The CDR3 has 14 amino acids. This chain's CDR3 is CASSFRGFNYGYTF. The CDR3 DNA sequence: TGTGCCAGCAGTTTTCGAGGTTTTAACTATGGCTACACCTTC.

There are many counts of this clonotype. The V call is TRBV21-1, the J call TRBJ2-7. TRBV21-1 is shown as a pseudogene. There are 16 residues in the CDR3. CDR3 sequence: CASSKGCQTPSYEQYF. The CDR3 nucleotides are TGTGCCAGCAGCAAAGGCTGCCAGACTCCCTCCTACGAGCAGTACTTC.

This clonotype was seen at least ten times. The chain combines TRBV5-5 with TRBJ2-4; D is unclear. The CDR3 covers 16 residues. Germline-derived CDR1 and CDR2 are SGHKS and YYEKEE (reference sequence). Trimming took 4 bases from V and 0 from J, leaving 14 bases between them. CDR3 sequence: CASSPRIIAAKNIQYF. CDR3 nucleotides: TGTGCCAGCAGCCCTAGGATTATAGCAGCCAAAAACATTCAGTACTTC.

This sequence joins TRBV29-1 and TRBJ1-1; no clear D gene. The ends were cut back, 4 bases at V and 1 base at J, with 13 bases in the middle. CDR1 is SQVTM, CDR2 ANQGSEA, per germline. The CDR3 contains 14 residues. As DNA, the CDR3 is TGCAGCGTTGCCCACTGGGCCACGAACACTGAAGCTTTCTTT. Translation gives CSVAHWATNTEAFF.

This clonotype has at least ten counts. The chain uses TRBV5-4 and TRBJ2-3, with D perhaps matching TRBD2 (5 bases). CDR1 is SGHNT and CDR2 is YYREEE in the germline V gene (reference sequence). The ends were cut back, 3 bases at V and 5 bases at J, with 13 bases in the middle. The CDR3 runs to 14 residues. The CDR3 loop is CASSSPRTGDTQYF. CDR3 coding DNA: TGTGCCAGCAGCTCCCCCCGGACTGGAGATACGCAGTATTTT.

In its sample, this clonotype was seen many times. The chain has TRBV10-3 and TRBJ2-5; possible D gene TRBD1, 5 bases. CDR1 and CDR2 (germline): ENHRY, SYGVKD. The CDR3 is 14 amino acids. With 2 bases removed from V and 0 bases from J, the gap between germline ends came to 7 bases. CDR3 sequence: CAISEVGHQETQYF. DNA of the CDR3: TGTGCCATCAGTGAGGTGGGGCACCAAGAGACCCAGTACTTC.

This clonotype ranks as large. The CDR3 nucleotides are TGTGCCAGCAGCTTAGTGGTGAGGGATACGCAGTATTTT. Its translation: CASSLVVRDTQYF. The chain combines TRBV7-2 with TRBJ2-3, with D hard to call. V was cut by 1 base and J by 6 bases, with 8 bases left in between. This CDR3 is built from 13 residues. Germline loops: CDR1 SGHTA, CDR2 FQGNSA.

By its share, this clonotype is medium-sized. This chain uses TRBV7-2 with TRBJ2-7; maybe TRBD2 (5 bases). The CDR3 covers 13 residues. The germline gives CDR1 SGHTA, CDR2 FQGNSA. Trimming removed 1 base from V and 6 bases from J, with 10 bases in between. The CDR3 loop is CASSLGGSTEQYF. The CDR3 DNA sequence: TGTGCCAGCAGCTTAGGAGGGTCTACCGAGCAGTACTTC.

A few counts support this clonotype. V usage is TRBV29-1 and J usage is TRBJ2-3; 9 positions agree with TRBD1. Unmatched junction bases numbered 6, after V lost 7 bases and J lost 4 bases. The length of the CDR3 is 13 residues. Per germline, CDR1 SQVTM and CDR2 ANQGSEA. CDR3 loop: CSGTGVWADTQYF. CDR3 DNA sequence: TGCAGCGGGACAGGGGTCTGGGCAGATACGCAGTATTTT.

This clonotype was seen ten or more times. V gene TRBV7-3 combines with J gene TRBJ2-1; TRBD2 matches at 9 bases. CDR1 and CDR2 (germline): SGHTA, FQGTGA. This CDR3 spans 16 amino acids. Trimming took 5 bases from V and 8 from J; bases not matched to a gene: 13. CDR3 in DNA: TGTGCCAGCAGCCCTCCTGGGATAGCGGGGGATCATGAGCAGTTCTTC. Translated, it gives CASSPPGIAGDHEQFF.

The chain combines TRBV5-4 with TRBJ2-5; no clear D gene. Per the germline V gene, CDR1 is SGHNT and CDR2 is YYREEE (reference sequence). V lost 0 bases and J 0 bases, leaving 6 bases between the germline ends. CDR3 length: 14 amino acids. The CDR3 here is CASSLDLDQETQYF. The CDR3 nucleotides read TGTGCCAGCAGCTTGGATCTAGACCAAGAGACCCAGTACTTC.

This chain uses TRBV19 with TRBJ2-3; perhaps TRBD2 as D (5 bases). The CDR3 is 15 residues long. V lost 3 bases and J 1 base, leaving 11 bases between the germline ends. Germline V gene sequence: CDR1 LNHDA, CDR2 SQIVND (reference sequence). DNA for the CDR3: TGTGCCAGTAGTATTTTCCGGGGAGGCACAGATACGCAGTATTTT. Protein: CASSIFRGGTDTQYF. The full variable domain, completed using reference TRBV19 and TRBJ2-3, is DGGITQSPKYLFRKEGQNVTLSCEQNLNHDAMYWYRQDPGQGLRLIYYSQIVNDFQKGDIAEGYSVSREKKESFPLTVTSAQKNPTAFYLCASSIFRGGTDTQYFGPGTRLTVL.

This chain uses TRBV27 with TRBJ2-2, with 11 bases matching TRBD2. With 3 bases clipped from V and 0 bases from J, the junction kept 3 bases outside the gene matches. CDR3 length: 17 residues. Germline CDR1 is MNHEY and CDR2 is SMNVEV (reference sequence). The CDR3 DNA sequence: TGTGCCAGCAGTTTTGCGACTAGCGGGGCGAACACCGGGGAGCTGTTTTTT. Residues: CASSFATSGANTGELFF.

This clonotype was seen ten or more times. The chain couples TRBV5-1 to TRBJ2-5; 9 bases are a match to TRBD1. The J segment lost 0 bases and the V segment lost 3 bases, leaving 6 bases of the junction unmatched. CDR3 length: 16 residues. Germline values: CDR1 SGHRS, CDR2 YFSETQ. This chain's CDR3 is CASSSPGQGHQETQYF. DNA of the CDR3: TGCGCCAGCAGCTCGCCGGGACAGGGACACCAAGAGACCCAGTACTTC.

V gene TRBV20-1 combines with J gene TRBJ1-2, with D unresolved. Germline loops: CDR1 DFQATT, CDR2 SNEGSKA (reference sequence). The V end lost 0 bases, the J end lost 3 bases, and 8 bases lay between the germline ends. This CDR3 contains 13 residues. The CDR3 sequence: CSARDMGYYGYTF. The CDR3 DNA reads as TGCAGTGCTAGAGATATGGGATACTATGGCTACACCTTC.

This clonotype has ten or more counts. The CDR3 reads CASSQEWPEADTQYF. As DNA, the CDR3 is TGCGCCAGCAGCCAAGAATGGCCAGAGGCAGATACGCAGTATTTT. The genes are TRBV4-3 and TRBJ2-3; D call uncertain. Trimming pared 0 bases from V and 4 bases from J, leaving 11 bases between. Germline CDR1 is LGHNA and CDR2 is YSLEER. The CDR3 covers 15 residues.

This clonotype occurred many times. This chain joins TRBV28 and TRBJ2-7; 7 bases are shared with TRBD1. The CDR3 has 16 residues. Germline CDR1 MDHEN, CDR2 SYDVKM. Trimming at V came to 2 bases and at J to 3 bases, leaving 10 bases not matched to a gene. The CDR3 region is CASSLDRDSPLYEQYF. As DNA, the CDR3 is TGTGCCAGCAGTTTAGACCGGGACAGCCCGCTCTACGAGCAGTACTTC.

This clonotype was detected ten times or more. The rearrangement links TRBV28 to TRBJ2-4, with 12 bases matching TRBD2. The length of the CDR3 is 15 residues. The ends lost 3 bases at V and 6 bases at J; junction bases unmatched: 3. CDR1 is MDHEN, CDR2 SYDVKM, per germline. CDR3 protein: CASSFPGLAGNIQYF. CDR3 coding DNA: TGTGCCAGCAGTTTTCCGGGACTAGCGGGAAACATTCAGTACTTC.

Ten or more counts support this clonotype. The chain links TRBV10-3 to TRBJ1-1; tentatively, D is TRBD1 (5 bases). Deletions cut 4 bases from V and 5 bases from J, with 8 bases between. In germline, CDR1 is ENHRY, CDR2 SYGVKD. This CDR3 has 12 residues. CDR3 DNA sequence: TGTGCCATCAGTGTTGGGGGAACTGAAGCTTTCTTT. This translates into CAISVGGTEAFF.

V is TRBV15 and J is TRBJ2-2, with 7 bases matching TRBD2. Per the germline V gene, CDR1 is LNHNV and CDR2 is YYDKDF (reference sequence). V trimming: 3 bases; J trimming: 3 bases; junction bases outside the gene matches: 1. This CDR3 spans 14 amino acids. The CDR3 spells CATSRGGDTGELFF. For the CDR3, the DNA is TGTGCCACCAGCAGGGGAGGGGACACCGGGGAGCTGTTTTTT.

In its sample, this clonotype was seen many times. This chain connects TRBV7-9 to TRBJ2-3; D remains ambiguous. The CDR3 is 15 amino acids. Per the germline V gene, CDR1 is SEHNR and CDR2 is FQNEAQ (reference sequence). V lost 5 bases and J 0 bases, leaving 12 bases between the germline ends. CDR3 coding DNA: TGTGCCAGCAGCATTCGACAAACTAGCACAGATACGCAGTATTTT. This codes for CASSIRQTSTDTQYF.

Ten or more counts support this clonotype. The V and J genes are TRBV3-1 and TRBJ1-2; the D is unclear. Between the trimmed V and J ends, which lost 1 base and 5 bases, there was a span of 2 bases. The CDR3 is 11 residues long. Germline CDR1 is LGHDT and CDR2 is YNNKEL (reference sequence). Here the CDR3 reads CASSQGYGYTF. CDR3 coding DNA: TGTGCCAGCAGCCAAGGATATGGCTACACCTTC.

This clonotype was observed at least ten times. This chain's CDR3 is CASSQVLGGSLYEQYF. CDR3 sequence (DNA): TGTGCCAGCAGCCAAGTCCTTGGTGGGTCCCTCTACGAGCAGTACTTC. The chain links TRBV3-1 to TRBJ2-7; D gene unclear. Looked up from germline, CDR1 is LGHDT and CDR2 is YNNKEL (reference sequence). This CDR3 region has 16 residues. The germline V and J ends were trimmed by 1 base and 3 bases, with 16 bases remaining between them.